Reported below is one TCR beta chain. What it binds is not known. The data are from a study of OX40 agonist ivuxolimab in advanced cancers. Per germline, CDR1 LNHDA and CDR2 SQIVND (reference sequence). Trimming pared 0 bases from V and 3 bases from J, leaving 11 bases between. There are 15 residues in the CDR3. Blood sampling took place at baseline, cycle 4 day 1, and cycle 7 day 1. Assay used: immunoSEQ multiplex PCR; TCRdb lists only in-frame clones, some missing. The sample records fewer than 85,000 clones, around 80% being singletons. Whole-study findings and limits: More expanded clones were seen, on average, in CD8+ T cells than in CD4+.

The rearrangement links TRBV19 to TRBJ1-1; D is unresolved. Sample: CD4+ or CD8+ T cells sorted from blood, taken in a trial of the OX40 agonist ivuxolimab. The clonotype comes from an adult with an advanced solid tumor such as melanoma, head and neck, liver or kidney cancer. CDR3 protein: CASSIDHGKDTEAFF. The CDR3, as DNA: TGTGCCAGTAGTATAGATCATGGGAAAGACACTGAAGCTTTCTTT. The full variable domain, completed using reference TRBV19 and TRBJ1-1, is DGGITQSPKYLFRKEGQNVTLSCEQNLNHDAMYWYRQDPGQGLRLIYYSQIVNDFQKGDIAEGYSVSREKKESFPLTVTSAQKNPTAFYLCASSIDHGKDTEAFFGQGTRLTVV.